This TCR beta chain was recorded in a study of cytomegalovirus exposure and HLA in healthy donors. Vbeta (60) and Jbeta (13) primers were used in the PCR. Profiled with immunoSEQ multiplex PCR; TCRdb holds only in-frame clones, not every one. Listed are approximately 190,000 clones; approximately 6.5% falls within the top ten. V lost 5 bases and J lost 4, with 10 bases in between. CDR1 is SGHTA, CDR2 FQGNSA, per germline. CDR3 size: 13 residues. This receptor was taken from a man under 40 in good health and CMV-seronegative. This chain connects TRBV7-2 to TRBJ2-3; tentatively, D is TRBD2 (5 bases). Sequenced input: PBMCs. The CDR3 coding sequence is TGTGCCAGCAGCGGACTTGTTGCAGATACGCAGTATTTT. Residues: CASSGLVADTQYF. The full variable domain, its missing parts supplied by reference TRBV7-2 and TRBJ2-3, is GAGVSQSPSNKVTEKGKDVELRCDPISGHTALYWYRQSLGQGLEFLIYFQGNSAPDKSGLPSDRFSAERTGGSVSTLTIQRTQQEDSAVYLCASSGLVADTQYFGPGTRLTVL.